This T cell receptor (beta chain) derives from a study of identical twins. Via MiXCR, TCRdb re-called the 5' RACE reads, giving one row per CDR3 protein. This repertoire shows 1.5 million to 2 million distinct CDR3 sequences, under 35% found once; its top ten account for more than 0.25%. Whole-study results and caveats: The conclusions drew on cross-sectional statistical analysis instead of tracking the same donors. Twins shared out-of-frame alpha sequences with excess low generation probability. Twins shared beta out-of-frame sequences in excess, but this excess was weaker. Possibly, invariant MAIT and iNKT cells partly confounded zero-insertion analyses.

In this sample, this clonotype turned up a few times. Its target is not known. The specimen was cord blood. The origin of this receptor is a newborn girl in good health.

CDR3 nucleotide sequence: TGTGCCAGCAGCCGTGCTGGGACTTATTACAATGAGCAGTTCTTC. Translating it yields CASSRAGTYYNEQFF. The gene calls are TRBV7-2 and TRBJ2-1, with D possibly TRBD2 on 6 matching bases. Germline values: CDR1 SGHTA, CDR2 FQGNSA. V was clipped by 5 bases and J by 4 bases, with 15 bases between them. This CDR3 has 15 residues. Filled out from reference TRBV7-2 and TRBJ2-1, the complete variable domain reads GAGVSQSPSNKVTEKGKDVELRCDPISGHTALYWYRQSLGQGLEFLIYFQGNSAPDKSGLPSDRFSAERTGGSVSTLTIQRTQQEDSAVYLCASSRAGTYYNEQFFGPGTRLTVL.